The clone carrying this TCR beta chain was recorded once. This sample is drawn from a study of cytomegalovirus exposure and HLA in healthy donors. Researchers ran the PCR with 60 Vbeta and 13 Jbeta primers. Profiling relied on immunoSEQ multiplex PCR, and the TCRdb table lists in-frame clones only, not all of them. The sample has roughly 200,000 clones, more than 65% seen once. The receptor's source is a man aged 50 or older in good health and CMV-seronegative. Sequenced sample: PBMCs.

The DNA for the CDR3 is TGTGCCAGCAGCGGCCAGGTAGACAACACTGAAGCTTTCTTT. Translated, it gives CASSGQVDNTEAFF. The chain employs TRBV5-4 and TRBJ1-1; D remains ambiguous. V was clipped by 4 bases and J by 2 bases, with 12 bases between them. Germline loops: CDR1 SGHNT, CDR2 YYREEE (reference sequence). The CDR3 contains 14 residues.